Following are 14 T cell receptor beta chains from one sample sequenced in a study of metastatic and nonmetastatic thyroid tumors. TCRdb re-analyzed the PCR reads through MiXCR. The sample shows over 8,000 clones, roughly 25% of them seen only once. Each patient came to thyroid surgery without any prior treatment (of any kind). The sequencing sample was made of tumor tissue. These receptors all come from a female donor with papillary thyroid cancer or a benign thyroid nodule (not recorded which). Some clones in this sample may be carry-over from other donors' samples.

Turning to this clone: The CDR3 does not end in the conserved phenylalanine or tryptophan, so this is likely a read error. No DNA is shown, since the ends of the CDR3 on it are uncertain; the CDR3 is the one TCRdb lists. The CDR3 here is CASSLSHSNYGYTI. This sequence joins TRBV12-3 or TRBV12-4 and TRBJ1-2. The CDR3 is 14 amino acids in total, end residues counted.

This clone was counted ten times or more. The J gene is TRBJ2-1, the V gene TRBV18; D unresolved. This CDR3 region has 13 residues. The germline gives CDR1 KGHSH, CDR2 LQKENI. V lost 4 bases and J lost 5, with 9 bases in between. CDR3 coding DNA: TGTGCCAGCTCACGCGAACGGAACAATGAGCAGTTCTTC. Amino acid sequence: CASSRERNNEQFF.

About this clone itself: A read error may account for a junction end that differs from germline. This sequence joins TRBV12-3 or TRBV12-4 and TRBJ1-4; D gene unclear. The CDR3 totals 16 residues. The CDR3 DNA is TGTGCCAGCAGTCGTGCCCCCCCGGACGGAAATGAGAAACTGTTTTTT. Translating it yields CASSRAPPDGNEKLFF.

This clone was observed a handful of times. The rearrangement joins TRBV19 to TRBJ2-2, with D possibly being TRBD1 (6 bases). This CDR3 has 14 amino acids. Germline-derived CDR1 and CDR2 are LNHDA and SQIVND (reference sequence). Trimming removed 8 bases at V and 4 bases at J, with 14 bases between. CDR3 bases: TGTGCCAGTGGGGACAAAATTCTCACCGGGGAGCTGTTTTTT. Its translation is CASGDKILTGELFF.

This clone was observed a few times. The chain couples TRBV28 to TRBJ1-2, with 9 bases fitting TRBD1. V was clipped by 6 bases and J by 5 bases; unmatched bases: 10. The CDR3 totals 15 residues. Germline lookup yields CDR1 MDHEN and CDR2 SYDVKM. In DNA form, the CDR3 reads TGTGCCAGCAGCCCCACGGGACAGGGCCCTTATGGCTACACCTTC. Encoded protein: CASSPTGQGPYGYTF.

This clone has a handful of counts. The rearrangement links TRBV6-5 to TRBJ1-1; D gene ambiguous. Germline CDR1 and CDR2: MNHEY and SVGAGI. This CDR3 spans 12 amino acids. Trimming stripped 5 bases from V and 1 base from J, with 5 bases between. Written as DNA, the CDR3 is TGTGCCAGCAGTGTATCGAACACTGAAGCTTTCTTT. As protein: CASSVSNTEAFF.

The chain uses TRBV24-1 and TRBJ1-2; tentatively, D is TRBD1 (5 bases). The germline V gene encodes CDR1 KGHDR and CDR2 SFDVKD. The CDR3 covers 14 residues. V was cut by 7 bases and J by 5 bases, with 16 bases left in between. CDR3 sequence reads: CATSGRREGYGYTF. The CDR3 bases are TGTGCCACCAGCGGCCGCCGGGAGGGGTATGGCTACACCTTC.

The V and J genes are TRBV20-1 and TRBJ2-7; no definite D call. CDR3 size: 13 residues. The V end lost 5 bases, the J end lost 4 bases, and 15 bases lay between the germline ends. CDR1 is DFQATT, CDR2 SNEGSKA, per germline (reference sequence). Here the CDR3 DNA reads TGCAGTGCTTCCACTACGTCGACTTACGAGCAGTACTTC. Amino acid sequence: CSASTTSTYEQYF.

The chain carries TRBV2 and TRBJ1-3, with TRBD1 identical over 9 bases. The trim removed 5 bases at V and 2 bases at J, leaving 4 bases unmatched. This CDR3 is 15 amino acids long. Per germline, CDR1 SNHLY and CDR2 FYNNEI. CDR3 DNA: TGTGCCAGCAGTACGCGGACAGGGGCTGGAAACACCATATATTTT. This gives the protein CASSTRTGAGNTIYF.

Remarks on this clone: A much larger clone is a single base away; this may be a read error. The CDR3 nucleotides read TGCGCCAGCAGCTTGGGGACTAGCGGAGAGGCCCAGTACTTC. It specifies CASSLGTSGEAQYF. The rearrangement links TRBV5-1 to TRBJ2-5, with 10 bases fitting TRBD2. The CDR3 loop spans 14 amino acids. Germline CDR1 and CDR2: SGHRS and YFSETQ.

This clone was picked up many times. CDR3 sequence: CASSLTDSGGYEQYF. In nucleotides, the CDR3 is TGTGCCAGCAGCTTAACCGACTCGGGGGGCTACGAGCAGTACTTC. The chain carries TRBV11-2 and TRBJ2-7, with 7 bases matching TRBD2. Germline V gene lookup returns CDR1 SGHAT and CDR2 FQNNGV. This CDR3 contains 15 residues. Germline trimming cut 2 bases from V and 3 bases from J; bases unmatched to any gene: 7.

This clone was seen repeatedly, ten times or more. V usage is TRBV3-1 and J usage is TRBJ2-4; D is uncertain. From germline, CDR1 is LGHDT and CDR2 YNNKEL (reference sequence). This CDR3 is 17 amino acids long. Deletions cut 0 bases from V and 0 bases from J, with 12 bases between. CDR3 sequence: CASSQDGSPLAKNIQYF. CDR3 DNA sequence: TGTGCCAGCAGCCAAGATGGGTCTCCCCTAGCCAAAAACATTCAGTACTTC. Together with reference TRBV3-1 and TRBJ2-4, the CDR3 gives the full variable domain: DTAVSQTPKYLVTQMGNDKSIKCEQNLGHDTMYWYKQDSKKFLKIMFSYNNKELIINETVPNRFSPKSPDKAHLNLHINSLELGDSAVYFCASSQDGSPLAKNIQYFGAGTRLSVL.

The J gene is TRBJ1-2, the V gene TRBV5-1, with TRBD1 identical over 11 bases. Losses at the gene ends were 4 bases for V and 4 bases for J; bases not matched to a gene: 3. Looked up from germline, CDR1 is SGHRS and CDR2 is YFSETQ. There are 14 residues in the CDR3. The DNA for the CDR3 is TGCGCCAGCAGCCCGGGACAGGGGGGCTATGGCTACACCTTC. This codes for CASSPGQGGYGYTF.

This clone has only a few counts. V is TRBV6-1 and J is TRBJ2-2; D gene uncertain. In germline, CDR1 is MNHNS, CDR2 SASEGT. Trimming took off 3 bases at V and 1 base at J, with 6 bases between the two ends. This CDR3 is 14 amino acids long. In DNA form, the CDR3 reads TGTGCCAGCAGTGAGCCAGGGAACACCGGGGAGCTGTTTTTT. Translating it yields CASSEPGNTGELFF.